This note documents a single T cell receptor (beta chain) sequence. As yet, its antigen is unknown. Reprocessing the 5' RACE reads, TCRdb reports a single entry for every CDR3 protein and omits DNA. The repertoire table contains about 5,000 distinct CDR3 sequences. This specimen comes from a study of T cells expressing NK-cell markers. Background on the study: Repertoires of TCR beta were obtained from T cells sorted as CD3+CD56+NKG2C+, CD3+CD56+NKG2C- and CD3+CD56-NKG2C+. Sequencing covered eight donors, seven HCMV-seropositive and one seronegative. General observations from the study: In a few donors, these clonotypes also led the CD3+CD56-NKG2C+ fraction.

Sequencing used blood T cells: a sorted CD56 or NKG2C T cell subset, CD4+ or CD8+ T cells, or bulk PBMC T cells (not recorded which). The origin of this receptor is a man aged 18 to 30 in good health.

CDR3 sequence: CAITPAGDYNEQFF. V and J are TRBV10-3 and TRBJ2-1; lacking DNA, the TRBD2 call made by TCRdb goes unchecked. Germline V gene data show CDR1 as ENHRY and CDR2 as SYGVKD. The CDR3 consists of 14 residues.